The present TCR beta chain was sequenced within a study of T-cell reconstitution after alpha-beta-depleted transplantation in children. It was with unique molecular identifiers that the TCRbeta library was prepared. TCRdb fed the PCR reads into MiXCR, producing one record per CDR3 protein. The table shows about 900,000 distinct CDR3 sequences, with 25% to 35% occurring only once. CDR3 length: 13 amino acids. CDR1 is GTSNPN and CDR2 is SVGIG in the germline V gene (reference sequence). V was trimmed by 3 bases and J by 0 bases, leaving 7 bases between them. The sequence was collected from a boy under two years old who had a stem cell transplant for SCID, so the T cells may come from the graft donor. The material was PBMCs, mostly from graft donor cells, obtained 360 days after TCRalphabeta/CD19-depleted stem cell transplant. The genes are TRBV30 and TRBJ2-3; no firm D call. CDR3 DNA: TGTGCCTGGAGCCAAGATAGCACAGATACGCAGTATTTT. Residues: CAWSQDSTDTQYF. Full variable domain (rest looked up from reference TRBV30 and TRBJ2-3): SQTIHQWPATLVQPVGSPLSLECTVEGTSNPNLYWYRQAAGRGLQLLFYSVGIGQISSEVPQNLSASRPQDRQFILSSKKLLLSDSGFYLCAWSQDSTDTQYFGPGTRLTVL.